This T cell receptor (beta chain) was retrieved from a study of blood T cell repertoires in COVID-19. Study-wide context: Samples taken during acute and convalescent COVID-19 were collected in the United States, Italy and Spain. PBMCs, B-cell-depleted T cells, or T cells provided the cDNA or gDNA that made up the material.

The protocol was immunoSEQ multiplex PCR, while the TCRdb copy is restricted to in-frame clones and leaves out a portion. The table lists 50,000 to 65,000 clones, about 74% of them singletons. The CDR3 is 15 residues long. V lost 0 bases to trimming and J lost 1 base, with 10 bases between them. Germline V gene data show CDR1 as SGHRS and CDR2 as YFSETQ. The sample taken for sequencing was peripheral blood. The rearrangement links TRBV5-1 to TRBJ1-1; D is unresolved. The TCR sequence derives from a woman aged 80 or over with acute or convalescent COVID-19. Here the CDR3 reads CASSLGGRGNTEAFF. CDR3 nucleotide sequence: TGCGCCAGCAGCTTGGGCGGGCGGGGGAACACTGAAGCTTTCTTT.